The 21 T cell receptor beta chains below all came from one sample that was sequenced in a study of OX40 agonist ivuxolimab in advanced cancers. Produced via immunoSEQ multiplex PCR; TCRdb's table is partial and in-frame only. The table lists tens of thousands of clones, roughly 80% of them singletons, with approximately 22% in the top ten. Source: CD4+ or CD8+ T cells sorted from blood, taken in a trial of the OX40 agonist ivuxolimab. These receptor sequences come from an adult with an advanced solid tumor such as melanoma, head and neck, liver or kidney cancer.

CDR3 nucleotide sequence: TGTGCCAGCAGCTTGGGGTGGAGAAGCTCCTATAATTCACCCCTCCACTTT. Translation: CASSLGWRSSYNSPLHF. The gene calls are TRBV5-6 and TRBJ1-6; no clear D gene. The CDR3 has 17 residues. Per germline, CDR1 SGHDT and CDR2 YYEEEE. The V gene lost 0 bases and the J gene lost 0 bases, with 10 bases spanning the gap.

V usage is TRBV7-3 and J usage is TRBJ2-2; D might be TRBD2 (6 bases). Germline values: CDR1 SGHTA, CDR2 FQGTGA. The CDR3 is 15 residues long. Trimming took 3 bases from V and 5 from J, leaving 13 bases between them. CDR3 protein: CASSFSGEFTGELFF. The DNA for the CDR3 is TGTGCCAGCAGCTTCTCGGGGGAGTTTACCGGGGAGCTGTTTTTT.

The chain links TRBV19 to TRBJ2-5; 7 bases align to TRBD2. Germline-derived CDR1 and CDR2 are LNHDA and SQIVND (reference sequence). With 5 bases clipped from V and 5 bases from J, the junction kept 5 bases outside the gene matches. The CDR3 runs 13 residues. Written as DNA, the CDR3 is TGTGCCAGTAGTTCCGGGACTAAGGAGACCCAGTACTTC. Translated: CASSSGTKETQYF. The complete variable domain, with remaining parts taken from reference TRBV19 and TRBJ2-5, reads DGGITQSPKYLFRKEGQNVTLSCEQNLNHDAMYWYRQDPGQGLRLIYYSQIVNDFQKGDIAEGYSVSREKKESFPLTVTSAQKNPTAFYLCASSSGTKETQYFGPGTRLLVL.

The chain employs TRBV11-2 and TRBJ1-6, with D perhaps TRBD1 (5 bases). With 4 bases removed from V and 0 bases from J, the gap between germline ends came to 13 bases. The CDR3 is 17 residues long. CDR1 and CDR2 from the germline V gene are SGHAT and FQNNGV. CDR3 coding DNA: TGTGCCAGCAGCTCCCAGACAGTTAGCTCCTATAATTCACCCCTCCACTTT. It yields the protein CASSSQTVSSYNSPLHF.

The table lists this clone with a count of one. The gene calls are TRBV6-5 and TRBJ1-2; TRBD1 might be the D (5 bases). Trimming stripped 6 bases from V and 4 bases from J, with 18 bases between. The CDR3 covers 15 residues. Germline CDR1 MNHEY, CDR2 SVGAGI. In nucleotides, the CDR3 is TGTGCCAGCAGATCGTGGGGCAGGGCGGGCTATGGCTACACCTTC. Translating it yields CASRSWGRAGYGYTF.

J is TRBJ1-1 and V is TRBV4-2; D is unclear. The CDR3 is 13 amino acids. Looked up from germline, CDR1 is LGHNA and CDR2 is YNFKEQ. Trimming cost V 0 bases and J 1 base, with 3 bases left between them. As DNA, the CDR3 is TGTGCCAGCAGCCAAGAATGGAACACTGAAGCTTTCTTT. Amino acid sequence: CASSQEWNTEAFF.

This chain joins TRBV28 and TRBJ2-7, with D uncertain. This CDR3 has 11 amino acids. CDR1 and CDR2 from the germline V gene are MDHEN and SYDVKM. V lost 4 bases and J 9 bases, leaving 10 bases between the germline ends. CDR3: CASSSPLGQYF. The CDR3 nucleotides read TGTGCCAGCAGTTCTCCCCTGGGGCAGTACTTC.

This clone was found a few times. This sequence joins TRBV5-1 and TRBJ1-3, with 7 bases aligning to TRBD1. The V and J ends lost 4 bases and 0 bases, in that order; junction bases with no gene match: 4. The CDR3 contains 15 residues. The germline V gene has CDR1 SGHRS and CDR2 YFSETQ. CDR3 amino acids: CASSLGDSSGNTIYF. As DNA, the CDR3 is TGCGCCAGCAGCCTAGGGGACAGCTCTGGAAACACCATATATTTT.

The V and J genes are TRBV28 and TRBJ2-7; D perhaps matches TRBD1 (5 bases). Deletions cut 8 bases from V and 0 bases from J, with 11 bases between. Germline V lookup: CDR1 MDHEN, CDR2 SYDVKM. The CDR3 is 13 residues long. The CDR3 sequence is CASAKTASYEQYF. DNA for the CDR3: TGTGCCAGCGCCAAGACAGCCTCCTACGAGCAGTACTTC.

CDR3 amino acids: CASRSGGSNQPQHF. The CDR3 DNA reads TGCGCCAGCAGGTCAGGGGGCTCCAATCAGCCCCAGCATTTT. V usage is TRBV10-2 and J usage is TRBJ1-5; 8 nucleotides match TRBD1. Germline CDR1 WSHSY, CDR2 SAAADI. J gave up 3 bases and V 6 bases, and 4 bases lay outside the gene matches. CDR3 length: 14 amino acids.

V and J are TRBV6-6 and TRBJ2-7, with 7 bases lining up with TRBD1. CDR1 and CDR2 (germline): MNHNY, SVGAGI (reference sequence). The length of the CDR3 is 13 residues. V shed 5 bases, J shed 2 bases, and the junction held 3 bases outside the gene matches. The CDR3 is CASSPDRPYEQYF. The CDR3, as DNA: TGTGCCAGCAGTCCGGACAGGCCCTACGAGCAGTACTTC.

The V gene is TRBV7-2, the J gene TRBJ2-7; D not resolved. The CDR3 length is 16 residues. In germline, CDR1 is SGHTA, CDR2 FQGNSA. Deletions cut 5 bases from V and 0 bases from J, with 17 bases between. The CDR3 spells CASSHRGGQSSYEQYF. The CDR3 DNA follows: TGTGCCAGCAGCCACCGTGGCGGCCAAAGCTCCTACGAGCAGTACTTC.

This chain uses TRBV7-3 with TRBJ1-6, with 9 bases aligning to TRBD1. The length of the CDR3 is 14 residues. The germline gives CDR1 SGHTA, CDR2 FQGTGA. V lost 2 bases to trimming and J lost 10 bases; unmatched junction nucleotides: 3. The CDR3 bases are TGTGCCAGCAGCTTAGGACAGGGGAAATCACCCCTCCACTTT. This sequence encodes CASSLGQGKSPLHF.

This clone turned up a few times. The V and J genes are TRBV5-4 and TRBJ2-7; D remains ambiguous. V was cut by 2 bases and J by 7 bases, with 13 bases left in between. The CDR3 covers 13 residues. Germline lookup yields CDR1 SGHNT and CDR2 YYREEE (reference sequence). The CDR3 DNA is TGTGCCAGCAGCTTCTTGGGCGATTGGGAGCAGTACTTC. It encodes CASSFLGDWEQYF.

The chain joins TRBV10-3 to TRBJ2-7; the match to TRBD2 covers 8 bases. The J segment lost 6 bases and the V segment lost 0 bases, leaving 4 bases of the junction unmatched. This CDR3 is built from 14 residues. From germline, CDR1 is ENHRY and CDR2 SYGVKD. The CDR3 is CAISESGLVTEQYF. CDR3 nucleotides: TGTGCCATCAGTGAGTCGGGACTAGTAACCGAGCAGTACTTC.

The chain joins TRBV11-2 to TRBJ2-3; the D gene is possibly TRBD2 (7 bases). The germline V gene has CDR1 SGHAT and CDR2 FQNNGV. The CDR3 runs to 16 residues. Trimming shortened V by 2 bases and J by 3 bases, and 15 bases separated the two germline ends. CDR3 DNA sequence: TGTGCCAGCAGCTTAATGGGGGGGGCTGGGACAGATACGCAGTATTTT. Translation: CASSLMGGAGTDTQYF.

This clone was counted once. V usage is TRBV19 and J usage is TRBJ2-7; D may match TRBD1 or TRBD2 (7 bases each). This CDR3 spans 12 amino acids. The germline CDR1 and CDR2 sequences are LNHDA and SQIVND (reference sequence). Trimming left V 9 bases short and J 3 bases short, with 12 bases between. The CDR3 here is CASSGGGYEQYF. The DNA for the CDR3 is TGTGCCAGCTCAGGGGGGGGCTACGAGCAGTACTTC.

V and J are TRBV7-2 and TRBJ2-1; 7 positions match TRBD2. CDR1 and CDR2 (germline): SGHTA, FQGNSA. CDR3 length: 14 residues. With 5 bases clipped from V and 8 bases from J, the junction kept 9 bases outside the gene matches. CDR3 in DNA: TGTGCCAGCAGCATCCTACGCGGGGGAGATGAGCAGTTCTTC. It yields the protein CASSILRGGDEQFF. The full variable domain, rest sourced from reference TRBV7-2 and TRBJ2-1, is GAGVSQSPSNKVTEKGKDVELRCDPISGHTALYWYRQSLGQGLEFLIYFQGNSAPDKSGLPSDRFSAERTGGSVSTLTIQRTQQEDSAVYLCASSILRGGDEQFFGPGTRLTVL.

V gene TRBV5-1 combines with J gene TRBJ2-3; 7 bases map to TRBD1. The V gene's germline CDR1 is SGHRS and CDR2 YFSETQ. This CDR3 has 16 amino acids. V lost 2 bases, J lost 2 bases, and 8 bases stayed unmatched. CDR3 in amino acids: CASSLRTGSLTDTQYF. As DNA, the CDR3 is TGCGCCAGCAGCTTAAGGACAGGTTCCCTCACAGATACGCAGTATTTT.

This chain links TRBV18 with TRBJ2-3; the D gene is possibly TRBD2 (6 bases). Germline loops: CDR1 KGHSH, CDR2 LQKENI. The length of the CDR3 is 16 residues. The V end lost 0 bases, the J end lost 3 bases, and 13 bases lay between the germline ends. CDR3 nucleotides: TGTGCCAGCTCACCACCGAGTAGCGGCCATACAGATACGCAGTATTTT. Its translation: CASSPPSSGHTDTQYF.

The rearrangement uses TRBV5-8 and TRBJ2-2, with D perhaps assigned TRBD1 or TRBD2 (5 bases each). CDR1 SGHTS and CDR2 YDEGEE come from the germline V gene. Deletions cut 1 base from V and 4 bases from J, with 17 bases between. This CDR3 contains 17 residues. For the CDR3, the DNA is TGTGCCAGCAGCTTGAGTATGTACGGGGCGACCACCGGGGAGCTGTTTTTT. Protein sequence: CASSLSMYGATTGELFF. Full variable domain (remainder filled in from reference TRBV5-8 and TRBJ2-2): EAGVTQSPTHLIKTRGQQATLRCSPISGHTSVYWYQQALGLGLQFLLWYDEGEERNRGNFPPRFSGRQFPNYSSELNVNALELEDSALYLCASSLSMYGATTGELFFGEGSRLTVL.